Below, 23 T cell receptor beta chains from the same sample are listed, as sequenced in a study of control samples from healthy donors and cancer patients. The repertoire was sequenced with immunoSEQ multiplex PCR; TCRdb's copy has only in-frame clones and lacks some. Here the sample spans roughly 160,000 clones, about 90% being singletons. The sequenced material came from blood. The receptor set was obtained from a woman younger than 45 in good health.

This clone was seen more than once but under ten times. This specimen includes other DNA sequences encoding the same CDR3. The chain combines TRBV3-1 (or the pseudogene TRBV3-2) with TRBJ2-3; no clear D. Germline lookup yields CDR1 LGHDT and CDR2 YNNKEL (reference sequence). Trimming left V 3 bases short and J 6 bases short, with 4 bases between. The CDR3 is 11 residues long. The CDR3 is CASSQVDTQYF. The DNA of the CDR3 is TGTGCCAGCAGCCAGGTTGATACGCAGTATTTT.

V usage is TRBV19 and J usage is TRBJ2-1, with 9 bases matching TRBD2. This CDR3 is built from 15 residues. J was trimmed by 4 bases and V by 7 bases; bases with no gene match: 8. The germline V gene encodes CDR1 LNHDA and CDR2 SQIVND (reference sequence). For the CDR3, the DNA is TGTGCCAGTACCTTCGGACTAGCGAGTTACAATGAGCAGTTCTTC. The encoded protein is CASTFGLASYNEQFF.

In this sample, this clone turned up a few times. DNA of the CDR3: TGTGCCAGCAGTGAGGGGAACACTGAAGCTTTCTTT. Amino acids: CASSEGNTEAFF. The chain uses TRBV6-1 and TRBJ1-1, with D unclear. From germline, CDR1 is MNHNS and CDR2 SASEGT. This CDR3 is built from 12 residues. The V end lost 3 bases, the J end lost 1 base, and 3 bases lay between the germline ends.

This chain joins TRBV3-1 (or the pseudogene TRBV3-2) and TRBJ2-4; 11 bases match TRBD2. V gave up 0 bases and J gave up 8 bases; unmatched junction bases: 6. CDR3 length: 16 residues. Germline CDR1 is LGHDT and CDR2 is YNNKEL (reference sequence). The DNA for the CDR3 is TGTGCCAGCAGCCAAGATCGAGGTAGCGGGGGGGACATTCAGTACTTC. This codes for CASSQDRGSGGDIQYF.

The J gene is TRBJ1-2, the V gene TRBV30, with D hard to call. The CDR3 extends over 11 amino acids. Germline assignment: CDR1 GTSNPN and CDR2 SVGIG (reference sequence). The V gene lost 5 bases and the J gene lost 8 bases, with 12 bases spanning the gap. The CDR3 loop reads CAWSAGRGYTF. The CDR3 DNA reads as TGTGCCTGGTCGGCCGGGAGAGGCTACACCTTC.

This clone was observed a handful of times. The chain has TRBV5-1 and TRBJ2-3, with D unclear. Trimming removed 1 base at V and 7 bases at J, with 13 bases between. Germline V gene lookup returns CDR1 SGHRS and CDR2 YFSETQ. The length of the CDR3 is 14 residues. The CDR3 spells CASSLNQVPNTQYF. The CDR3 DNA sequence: TGCGCCAGCAGCTTGAATCAGGTCCCTAATACGCAGTATTTT.

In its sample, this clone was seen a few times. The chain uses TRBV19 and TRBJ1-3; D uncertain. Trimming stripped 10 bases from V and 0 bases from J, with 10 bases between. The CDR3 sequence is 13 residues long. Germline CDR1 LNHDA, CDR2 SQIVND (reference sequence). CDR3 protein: CATDTISGNTIYF. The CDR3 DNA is TGTGCCACAGACACCATCTCTGGAAACACCATATATTTT.

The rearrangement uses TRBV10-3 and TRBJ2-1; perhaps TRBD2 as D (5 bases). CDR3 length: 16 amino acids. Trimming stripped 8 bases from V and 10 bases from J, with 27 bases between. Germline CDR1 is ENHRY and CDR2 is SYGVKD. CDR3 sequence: CAISSSTGATPGEQFF. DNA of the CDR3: TGTGCCATCTCCAGCTCTACTGGCGCCACCCCGGGGGAGCAGTTCTTC.

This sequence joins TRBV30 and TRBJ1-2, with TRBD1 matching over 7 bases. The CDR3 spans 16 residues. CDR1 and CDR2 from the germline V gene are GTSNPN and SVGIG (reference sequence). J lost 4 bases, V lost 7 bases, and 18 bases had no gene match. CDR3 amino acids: CALHQGQTFLGYGYTF. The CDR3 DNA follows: TGTGCCTTACACCAGGGACAGACTTTTTTAGGCTATGGCTACACCTTC.

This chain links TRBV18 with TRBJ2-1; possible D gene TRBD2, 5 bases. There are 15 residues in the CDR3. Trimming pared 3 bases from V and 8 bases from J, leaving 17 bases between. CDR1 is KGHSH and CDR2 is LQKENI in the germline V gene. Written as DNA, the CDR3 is TGTGCCAGCTCACCCACGGTCGGTTTGAGGGATGAGCAGTTCTTC. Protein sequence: CASSPTVGLRDEQFF.

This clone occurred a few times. CDR3 sequence (DNA): TGCGCCAGCAGCCCGGGGACTAGCGGGGTAAACACCGGGGAGCTGTTTTTT. Protein product: CASSPGTSGVNTGELFF. The chain employs TRBV5-1 and TRBJ2-2; 13 nucleotides match TRBD2. CDR1 is SGHRS and CDR2 is YFSETQ in the germline V gene. Losses at the gene ends were 4 bases for V and 2 bases for J; bases not matched to a gene: 5. The CDR3 totals 17 residues.

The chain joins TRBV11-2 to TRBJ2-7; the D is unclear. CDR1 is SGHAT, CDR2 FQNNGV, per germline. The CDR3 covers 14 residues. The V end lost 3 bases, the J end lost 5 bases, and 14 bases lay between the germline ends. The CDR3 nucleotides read TGTGCCAGCAGCTTTCTGAACCGAGTCAACGAGCAGTACTTC. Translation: CASSFLNRVNEQYF.

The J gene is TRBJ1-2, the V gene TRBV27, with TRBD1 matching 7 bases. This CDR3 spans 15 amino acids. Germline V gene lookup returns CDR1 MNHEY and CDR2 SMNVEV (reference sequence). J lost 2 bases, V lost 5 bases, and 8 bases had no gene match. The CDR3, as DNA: TGTGCCAGCAGTCCAATAGGGACAGCAAACTATGGCTACACCTTC. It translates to CASSPIGTANYGYTF.

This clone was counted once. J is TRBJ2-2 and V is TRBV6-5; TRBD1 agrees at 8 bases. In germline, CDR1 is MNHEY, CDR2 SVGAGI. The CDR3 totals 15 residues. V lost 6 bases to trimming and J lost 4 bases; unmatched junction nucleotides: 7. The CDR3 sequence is CASRTGTGSTGELFF. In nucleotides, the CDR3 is TGTGCCAGCAGGACCGGGACAGGCTCCACCGGGGAGCTGTTTTTT.

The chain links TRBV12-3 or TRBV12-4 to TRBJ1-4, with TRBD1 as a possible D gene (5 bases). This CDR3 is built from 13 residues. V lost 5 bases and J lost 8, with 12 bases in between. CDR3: CASSGAPREKLFF. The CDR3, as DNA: TGTGCCAGCAGTGGGGCCCCTAGGGAAAAACTGTTTTTT.

The CDR3 protein is CARSTWTGWRNTEAFF. CDR3 DNA sequence: TGTGCCAGAAGCACCTGGACAGGGTGGAGGAACACTGAAGCTTTCTTT. This chain joins TRBV5-3 and TRBJ1-1; the match to TRBD1 covers 8 bases. TRBV5-3 is labeled an ORF, and its function is uncertain. After removal of 4 bases from V and 1 base from J, the junction contained 9 bases not matched to a gene. The CDR3 extends over 16 amino acids.

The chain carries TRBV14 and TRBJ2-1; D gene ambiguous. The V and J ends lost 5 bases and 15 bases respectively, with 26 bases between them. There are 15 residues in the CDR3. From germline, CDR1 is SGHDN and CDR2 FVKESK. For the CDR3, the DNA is TGTGCCAGCAGCATAGCTTTTGGTAGCTGGAGCGTGCCGTTCTTC. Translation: CASSIAFGSWSVPFF.

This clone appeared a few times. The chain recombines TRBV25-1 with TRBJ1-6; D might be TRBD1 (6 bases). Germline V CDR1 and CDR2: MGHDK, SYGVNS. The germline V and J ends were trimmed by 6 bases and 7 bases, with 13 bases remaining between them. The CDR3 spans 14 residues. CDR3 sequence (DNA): TGTGCCAGCAGCGGAGAGAGGGGGAATTCACCCCTCCACTTT. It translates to CASSGERGNSPLHF.

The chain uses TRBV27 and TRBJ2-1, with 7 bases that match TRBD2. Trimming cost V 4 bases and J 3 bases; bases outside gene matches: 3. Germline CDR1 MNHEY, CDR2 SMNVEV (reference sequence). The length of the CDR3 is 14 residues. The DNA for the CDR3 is TGTGCCAGCAGTTCTGCGGGGGTCTACAATGAGCAGTTCTTC. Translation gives CASSSAGVYNEQFF.

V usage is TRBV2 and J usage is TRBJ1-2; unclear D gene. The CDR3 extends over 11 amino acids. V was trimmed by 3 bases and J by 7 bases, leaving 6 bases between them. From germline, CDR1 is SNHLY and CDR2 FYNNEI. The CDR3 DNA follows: TGTGCCAGCAGTGACTACAGTGGCTACACCTTC. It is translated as CASSDYSGYTF.

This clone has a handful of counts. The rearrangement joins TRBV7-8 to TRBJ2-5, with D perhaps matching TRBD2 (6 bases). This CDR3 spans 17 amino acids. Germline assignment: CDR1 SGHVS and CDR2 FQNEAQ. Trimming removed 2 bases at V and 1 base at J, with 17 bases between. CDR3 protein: CASSLKINRAGQETQYF. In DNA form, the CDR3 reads TGTGCCAGCAGCTTAAAGATAAACCGAGCGGGCCAAGAGACCCAGTACTTC.

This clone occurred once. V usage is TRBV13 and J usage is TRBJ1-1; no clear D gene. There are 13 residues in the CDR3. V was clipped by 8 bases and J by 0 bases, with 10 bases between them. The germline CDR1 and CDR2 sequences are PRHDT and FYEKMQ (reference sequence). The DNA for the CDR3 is TGTGCCAGCCGACCGATCATGAACACTGAAGCTTTCTTT. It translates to CASRPIMNTEAFF.

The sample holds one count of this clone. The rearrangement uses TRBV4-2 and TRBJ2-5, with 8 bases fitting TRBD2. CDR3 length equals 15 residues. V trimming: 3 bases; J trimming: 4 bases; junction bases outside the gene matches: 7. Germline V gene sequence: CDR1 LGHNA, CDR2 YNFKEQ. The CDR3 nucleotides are TGTGCCAGCAGCCAGAGCGGGAGCGGCAGAGAGACCCAGTACTTC. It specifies CASSQSGSGRETQYF.